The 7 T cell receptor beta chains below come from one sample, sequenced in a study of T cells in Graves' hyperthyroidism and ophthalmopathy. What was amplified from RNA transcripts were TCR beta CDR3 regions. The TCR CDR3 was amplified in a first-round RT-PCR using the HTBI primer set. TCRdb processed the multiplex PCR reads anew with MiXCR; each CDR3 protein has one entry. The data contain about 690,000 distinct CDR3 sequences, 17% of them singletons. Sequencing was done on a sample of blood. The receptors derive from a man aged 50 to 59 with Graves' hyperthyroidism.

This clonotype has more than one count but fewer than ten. Here the CDR3 reads CASSPTSGTAYEQYF. CDR3 nucleotide sequence: TGTGCCAGCAGTCCGACGTCCGGGACAGCATACGAGCAGTACTTC. The J gene is TRBJ2-7, the V gene TRBV7-9; 7 bases line up with TRBD1. This CDR3 is built from 15 residues. Unmatched junction bases numbered 12, after V lost 6 bases and J lost 4 bases. Germline V gene lookup returns CDR1 SEHNR and CDR2 FQNEAQ (reference sequence).

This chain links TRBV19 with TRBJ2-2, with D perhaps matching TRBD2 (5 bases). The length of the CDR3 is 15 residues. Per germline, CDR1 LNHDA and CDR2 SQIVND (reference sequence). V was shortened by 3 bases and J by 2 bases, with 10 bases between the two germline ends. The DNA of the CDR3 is TGTGCCAGTAGTATGTGGACTGCAAACACCGGGGAGCTGTTTTTT. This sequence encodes CASSMWTANTGELFF.

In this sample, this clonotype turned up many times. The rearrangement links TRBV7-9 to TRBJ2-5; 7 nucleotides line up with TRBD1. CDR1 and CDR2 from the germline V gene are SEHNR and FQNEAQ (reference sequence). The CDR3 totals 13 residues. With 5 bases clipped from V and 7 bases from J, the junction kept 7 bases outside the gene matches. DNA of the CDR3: TGTGCCAGCAGCCCTACAGGGGTTGGGACCCAGTACTTC. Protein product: CASSPTGVGTQYF.

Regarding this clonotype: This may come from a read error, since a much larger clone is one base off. DNA of the CDR3: TGTGCCAGCAGTGATTTGGGACTAGCCCACGAGCAGTACTTC. Amino acids: CASSDLGLAHEQYF. This chain connects TRBV2 to TRBJ2-7; 9 positions match TRBD2. Germline CDR1 reads SNHLY; CDR2 reads FYNNEI. The CDR3 is 14 amino acids. V shed 3 bases, J shed 5 bases, and the junction held 5 bases outside the gene matches.

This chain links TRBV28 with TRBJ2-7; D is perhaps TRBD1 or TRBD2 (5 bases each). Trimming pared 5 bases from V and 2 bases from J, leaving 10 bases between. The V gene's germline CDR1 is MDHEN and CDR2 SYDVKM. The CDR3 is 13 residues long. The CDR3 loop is CASSTGLTYEQYF. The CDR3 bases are TGTGCCAGCAGTACGGGGCTAACCTACGAGCAGTACTTC.

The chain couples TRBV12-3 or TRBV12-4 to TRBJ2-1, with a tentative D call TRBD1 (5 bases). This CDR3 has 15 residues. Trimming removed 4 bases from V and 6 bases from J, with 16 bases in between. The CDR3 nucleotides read TGTGCCAGCAGTTCCACCCCGGGTACAGGCAATGAGCAGTTCTTC. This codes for CASSSTPGTGNEQFF.

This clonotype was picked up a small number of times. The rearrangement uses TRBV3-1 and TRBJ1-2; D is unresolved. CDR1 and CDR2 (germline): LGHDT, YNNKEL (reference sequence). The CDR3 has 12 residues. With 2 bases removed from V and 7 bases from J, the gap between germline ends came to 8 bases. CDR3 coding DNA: TGTGCCAGCAGCCAAAGGGAAGGTGGCTACACCTTC. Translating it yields CASSQREGGYTF.